The 20 T cell receptor beta chains reported below all come from one sample, sequenced in a study of beta chain features in type 1 diabetes. TCRB transcripts that were expressed got sequenced, as all of the isolated RNA had been reverse transcribed. Assay: immunoSEQ multiplex PCR; the TCRdb copy retains only in-frame clones and omits some. Of hundreds of thousands of clones in the sample, 15% to 19% are singletons; the top ten hold about 0.087%. The sample was naive CD4+ T cells from blood. The receptors were gathered from a man aged 18 to 35 in good health.

This clone was seen a few times. J is TRBJ2-5 and V is TRBV9; D gene ambiguous. CDR3 length: 11 residues. Trimming removed 3 bases from V and 2 bases from J, with 2 bases in between. CDR1 SGDLS and CDR2 YYNGEE come from the germline V gene. The CDR3: CASSEQETQYF. The CDR3 nucleotides read TGTGCCAGCAGCGAGCAAGAGACCCAGTACTTC.

The V call is TRBV29-1, the J call TRBJ2-7; D might be TRBD1 (6 bases). The germline CDR1 and CDR2 sequences are SQVTM and ANQGSEA. Trimming stripped 7 bases from V and 4 bases from J, with 14 bases between. The CDR3 is 12 residues long. The DNA of the CDR3 is TGCAGCGCCGGGACAACGCTTTACGAGCAGTACTTC. Residues: CSAGTTLYEQYF.

This rearrangement joins TRBV5-5 to TRBJ2-1; possibly TRBD2 for D (6 bases). Per the germline V gene, CDR1 is SGHKS and CDR2 is YYEKEE (reference sequence). The CDR3 covers 15 residues. Trimming removed 0 bases from V and 4 bases from J, with 11 bases in between. The CDR3 region has the DNA TGTGCCAGCAGCTTGGGACCGGAGGGATACAATGAGCAGTTCTTC. Translated, it gives CASSLGPEGYNEQFF.

This clone has only a few counts. The same CDR3 arises from other DNA sequences in this sample as well. This rearrangement joins TRBV20-1 to TRBJ2-7; D ambiguous. The CDR3 runs 11 residues. The V and J ends lost 1 base and 2 bases respectively, with 3 bases between them. Per germline, CDR1 DFQATT and CDR2 SNEGSKA (reference sequence). The CDR3 reads CSARGTYEQYF. Here the CDR3 DNA reads TGCAGTGCTAGAGGGACCTACGAGCAGTACTTC.

This rearrangement joins TRBV29-1 to TRBJ2-5; TRBD2 agrees at 10 bases. The tail of the sequence fits TRBJ2-7 better, so the J call may be wrong. Per germline, CDR1 SQVTM and CDR2 ANQGSEA. This CDR3 has 16 amino acids. The CDR3 spells CSVAPQLAGVSYEQYF. As DNA, the CDR3 is TGCAGCGTCGCCCCCCAGCTAGCGGGAGTCTCCTACGAGCAGTACTTC.

This sequence joins TRBV28 and TRBJ2-4, with a tentative D call TRBD2 (5 bases). The length of the CDR3 is 13 residues. Germline CDR1 reads MDHEN; CDR2 reads SYDVKM. V lost 11 bases and J lost 0, with 11 bases in between. The CDR3 sequence is CAVGDLAKNIQYF. Here the CDR3 DNA reads TGTGCCGTCGGGGATCTAGCCAAAAACATTCAGTACTTC.

The chain has TRBV5-4 and TRBJ2-5; 15 bases are shared with TRBD2. The CDR3 is 16 residues long. V lost 5 bases and J lost 2; bases outside the gene matches: 4. The V gene's germline CDR1 is SGHNT and CDR2 YYREEE (reference sequence). CDR3 protein: CASRGGLAGGQETQYF. CDR3 sequence (DNA): TGTGCCAGCAGGGGCGGACTAGCGGGGGGGCAAGAGACCCAGTACTTC.

V is TRBV19 and J is TRBJ2-7; TRBD2 matches 7 bases. This CDR3 is built from 15 residues. With V trimmed by 1 base and J by 4 bases, 7 bases remained unmatched. Germline CDR1 LNHDA, CDR2 SQIVND (reference sequence). CDR3 sequence: CASSIGAAGSYEQYF. DNA of the CDR3: TGTGCCAGTAGTATAGGGGCAGCGGGGTCTTACGAGCAGTACTTC. Together with reference TRBV19 and TRBJ2-7, the CDR3 gives the full variable domain: DGGITQSPKYLFRKEGQNVTLSCEQNLNHDAMYWYRQDPGQGLRLIYYSQIVNDFQKGDIAEGYSVSREKKESFPLTVTSAQKNPTAFYLCASSIGAAGSYEQYFGPGTRLTVT.

This CDR3 is CASRSLAGIQETQYF. In nucleotides, the CDR3 is TGTGCCAGCAGATCGTTAGCTGGGATCCAAGAGACCCAGTACTTC. The chain joins TRBV11-2 to TRBJ2-5; no clear D gene. Germline CDR1 and CDR2: SGHAT and FQNNGV. V lost 6 bases to trimming and J lost 1 base, with 15 bases between them. The CDR3 is 15 amino acids. The variable domain in full, with the rest retrieved from reference TRBV11-2 and TRBJ2-5, is EAGVAQSPRYKIIEKRQSVAFWCNPISGHATLYWYQQILGQGPKLLIQFQNNGVVDDSQLPKDRFSAERLKGVDSTLKIQPAKLEDSAVYLCASRSLAGIQETQYFGPGTRLLVL.

This clone was observed a few times. The CDR3 DNA reads as TGTGCCACTTCCCCTTTAACAGGGGAAGCGAACAATGAGCAGTTCTTC. Amino acids: CATSPLTGEANNEQFF. J is TRBJ2-1 and V is TRBV9, with 7 positions matching TRBD1. Germline CDR1 and CDR2: SGDLS and YYNGEE. V shed 9 bases and J 5 bases; nucleotides not matched to a gene: 17. CDR3 length equals 16 residues. Looking up the rest from reference TRBV9 and TRBJ2-1 gives the full variable domain: DSGVTQTPKHLITATGQRVTLRCSPRSGDLSVYWYQQSLDQGLQFLIQYYNGEERAKGNILERFSAQQFPDLHSELNLSSLELGDSALYFCATSPLTGEANNEQFFGPGTRLTVL.

Only a few counts were recorded for this clone. This chain links TRBV28 with TRBJ2-2, with 7 bases identical to TRBD1. Unmatched junction bases numbered 5, after V lost 4 bases and J lost 3 bases. From germline, CDR1 is MDHEN and CDR2 SYDVKM. The CDR3 extends over 15 amino acids. The DNA for the CDR3 is TGTGCCAGCAGTTACCGGGACAGAGACACCGGGGAGCTGTTTTTT. It codes for CASSYRDRDTGELFF.

This clone came up a few times. The V gene is TRBV11-3, the J gene TRBJ2-7; D might be TRBD2 (5 bases). The CDR3 has 13 residues. Germline V CDR1 and CDR2: SGHNT, YENEEA. The V end was cut by 2 bases, the J end by 5 bases, with 10 bases between. This chain's CDR3 is CASSLSGPHEQYF. The CDR3 DNA reads as TGTGCCAGCAGCTTAAGCGGCCCTCACGAGCAGTACTTC. The full variable domain, in which reference TRBV11-3 and TRBJ2-7 provide the parts outside the CDR3, is EAGVVQSPRYKIIEKKQPVAFWCNPISGHNTLYWYLQNLGQGPELLIRYENEEAVDDSQLPKDRFSAERLKGVDSTLKIQPAELGDSAVYLCASSLSGPHEQYFGPGTRLTVT.

This clone showed up just a few times. This rearrangement joins TRBV25-1 to TRBJ2-7, with TRBD1 matching 7 bases. Germline values: CDR1 MGHDK, CDR2 SYGVNS. The CDR3 loop spans 15 amino acids. The V segment lost 5 bases and the J segment 0 bases; nucleotides outside the gene matches: 7. CDR3 protein: CASSPPTGFSYEQYF. The CDR3 nucleotides read TGTGCCAGCAGTCCCCCGACAGGGTTCTCCTACGAGCAGTACTTC.

The V and J genes are TRBV28 and TRBJ1-1; weak D call: TRBD1 (6 bases). Germline V gene lookup returns CDR1 MDHEN and CDR2 SYDVKM. The CDR3 contains 11 residues. The V gene lost 6 bases and the J gene lost 8 bases, with 10 bases spanning the gap. CDR3 protein: CASRVTGEAFF. The CDR3, as DNA: TGTGCCAGCAGGGTAACAGGGGAAGCTTTCTTT. Together with reference TRBV28 and TRBJ1-1, the CDR3 gives the full variable domain: DVKVTQSSRYLVKRTGEKVFLECVQDMDHENMFWYRQDPGLGLRLIYFSYDVKMKEKGDIPEGYSVSREKKERFSLILESASTNQTSMYLCASRVTGEAFFGQGTRLTVV.

The rearrangement joins TRBV7-7 to TRBJ1-1; a possible D gene is TRBD1 (6 bases). Germline CDR1 is SSHAT and CDR2 is FNYEAQ (reference sequence). V was trimmed by 5 bases and J by 1 base, leaving 8 bases between them. The CDR3 sequence is 13 residues long. The DNA for the CDR3 is TGTGCCAGCAGCGCGGGACAGAACACTGAAGCTTTCTTT. As protein: CASSAGQNTEAFF.

This clone has a handful of counts. The chain employs TRBV9 and TRBJ2-7, with 7 bases that match TRBD2. Losses at the gene ends were 0 bases for V and 7 bases for J; bases not matched to a gene: 10. This CDR3 has 15 amino acids. CDR1 and CDR2 from the germline V gene are SGDLS and YYNGEE. This CDR3 is CASSVETGGLGEQYF. The CDR3 DNA sequence: TGTGCCAGCAGCGTAGAGACGGGAGGCCTTGGGGAGCAGTACTTC.

This clone was found a few times. CDR3: CASSLGTGRNQPQHF. As DNA, the CDR3 is TGCGCCAGCAGCTTGGGGACAGGGCGCAATCAGCCCCAGCATTTT. The J gene is TRBJ1-5, the V gene TRBV5-1; 8 bases fit TRBD1. The CDR3 extends over 15 amino acids. The germline V gene has CDR1 SGHRS and CDR2 YFSETQ. Trimming cost V 0 bases and J 2 bases; bases outside gene matches: 1.

CDR3 sequence reads: CASSIRRRGLEAFF. Here the CDR3 DNA reads TGTGCCAGTAGTATTCGGCGGAGGGGGCTTGAAGCTTTCTTT. The chain employs TRBV19 and TRBJ1-1, with TRBD1 matching 7 bases. This CDR3 contains 14 residues. V was clipped by 3 bases and J by 7 bases; unmatched bases: 8. Germline values: CDR1 LNHDA, CDR2 SQIVND (reference sequence).

This sequence joins TRBV9 and TRBJ2-2; D remains unclear. This CDR3 is 14 amino acids long. CDR1 SGDLS and CDR2 YYNGEE come from the germline V gene. Trimming took off 6 bases at V and 6 bases at J, with 15 bases between the two ends. Here the CDR3 reads CASTPRVDPGELFF. Here the CDR3 DNA reads TGTGCCAGCACCCCCCGAGTAGATCCCGGGGAGCTGTTTTTT.

This clone was detected only a few times. The genes are TRBV4-1 and TRBJ1-2, with 7 nucleotides matching TRBD1. V lost 5 bases, J lost 5 bases, and 5 bases stayed unmatched. Germline V lookup: CDR1 MGHRA, CDR2 YSYEKL. The CDR3 has 13 residues. The DNA of the CDR3 is TGCGCCAGCAGCGAGGGACAGCCTTATGGCTACACCTTC. It specifies CASSEGQPYGYTF.